The rows below give T cell receptor beta chains drawn from one sample of a study of T cells expressing NK-cell markers. One entry per CDR3 protein, without DNA, is what TCRdb gives after re-calling the 5' RACE reads. The data show fewer than 400,000 distinct CDR3 sequences, and the top ten clones hold 5.2%. The sequenced sample was blood T cells: a sorted CD56 or NKG2C T cell subset, CD4+ or CD8+ T cells, or bulk PBMC T cells (not recorded which). These receptors were taken from a man between 18 and 69 years old in good health. Both conserved end residues are part of each CDR3. Fields, in order: J gene, V gene, CDR3 protein.

>TRBJ1-6|TRBV27
CASSSGGNNSPLHF
>TRBJ1-1|TRBV9
CASSVEASTTEAFF
>TRBJ2-1|TRBV27
CASSSVGPSGQFF
>TRBJ2-3|TRBV7-2
CASSPRGVIRNTQYF
>TRBJ2-7|TRBV18
CASSENVAYEQYF
>TRBJ1-5|TRBV7-2
CASSLERGDGNQPQHF
>TRBJ2-2|TRBV28
CASSLGHFVRELFF
>TRBJ2-3|TRBV7-3
CASSPGGLAGGFSTDTQYF
>TRBJ2-1|TRBV9
CASSVAGRGGFNEQFF
>TRBJ2-5|TRBV6-1
CAGSGRWAQETQYF
>TRBJ1-3|TRBV2
CASREPGRRISGNTIYF
>TRBJ2-5|TRBV10-3
CAISGGQEETQYF
>TRBJ2-1|TRBV6-2/TRBV6-3
CASSSIMRRGGREQFF
>TRBJ2-1|TRBV7-9
CASSLGTSGGFGVEQFF
>TRBJ1-1|TRBV5-1
CASSLAGQGETEAFF
>TRBJ2-7|TRBV18
CASTTPGTTKAYEQYF
>TRBJ2-5|TRBV12-3/TRBV12-4
CATAYQETQYF
>TRBJ1-1|TRBV20-1
CSVTGSNTEAFF
>TRBJ2-7|TRBV29-1
CSVQHPGQGPYEQYF
>TRBJ2-5|TRBV12-5
CASGLTGQETQYF
>TRBJ2-3|TRBV28
CASSLILAGRETQYF
>TRBJ2-1|TRBV6-1
CASTAGFDGVEQFF
>TRBJ2-7|TRBV6-5
CASSYSWDREGEQYF
>TRBJ2-7|TRBV29-1
CSVEDRTGAGQAHLIYEQYF
>TRBJ2-7|TRBV20-1
CSTSPGQSSYEQYF